This note documents a single TCR beta chain sequence. With V trimmed by 4 bases and J by 6 bases, 6 bases remained unmatched. The CDR3 has 14 residues. Germline CDR1 MGHDK, CDR2 SYGVNS. The source of the sample is a study of blood T cell repertoires in COVID-19. Some clones are missing from TCRdb's copy, which holds only in-frame ones; the method was immunoSEQ multiplex PCR. The table includes around 23,000 clones, approximately 86% detected once. The specimen was peripheral blood. This clonotype originated in a human donor with acute or convalescent COVID-19. The donor label of this sample is uncertain. V gene TRBV25-1 combines with J gene TRBJ2-7; 10 bases agree with TRBD1. CDR3 sequence: CASSGRTGGFEQYF. CDR3 nucleotides: TGTGCCAGCAGTGGGCGGACAGGGGGTTTCGAGCAGTACTTC.